These 11 T cell receptor beta chains were sequenced from one sample in a study of human T cells and chemical hapten exposure. Using its own MiXCR run on the RACE reads, TCRdb lists one record per CDR3 protein. Of around 200,000 distinct CDR3 sequences listed, under 30% are singletons. Time point defined: patch test 3, about 24 weeks after DPC sensitization. Treatment given: therapeutic diphenylcyclopropenone sensitization with weekly scalp DPC. The sample in question was whole blood, obtained in connection with sensitization to the hapten diphenylcyclopropenone (DPC). These TCRs come from a woman in her thirties or forties with alopecia areata. Some clones in this sample may be carry-over from other donors' samples.

This clonotype showed up just a few times. This sequence joins TRBV4-1 and TRBJ1-1; D is ambiguous. The germline V gene has CDR1 MGHRA and CDR2 YSYEKL. The CDR3 contains 14 residues. V dropped 0 bases and J dropped 6 bases, with 11 bases sitting between them. In DNA form, the CDR3 reads TGCGCCAGCAGCCAAGAAGAGCGTTTTGCTGAAGCTTTCTTT. Its translation: CASSQEERFAEAFF.

This clonotype has more than one count but fewer than ten. V usage is TRBV5-1 and J usage is TRBJ2-5; no clear D. The V gene's germline CDR1 is SGHRS and CDR2 YFSETQ. This CDR3 comprises 12 residues. The V end was cut by 4 bases, the J end by 1 base, with 5 bases between. CDR3 nucleotides: TGCGCCAGCAGCCGGTCCCAAGAGACCCAGTACTTC. Translated: CASSRSQETQYF.

V is TRBV28 and J is TRBJ2-2, with 14 bases identical to TRBD2. The V gene's germline CDR1 is MDHEN and CDR2 SYDVKM. The junction had 7 bases not matched to a gene; V was cut back by 6 bases and J by 7 bases. This CDR3 is 16 amino acids long. DNA for the CDR3: TGTGCCAGCAGCCCCGGGACTAGCGGGAGTAGCGGGGAGCTGTTTTTT. Protein product: CASSPGTSGSSGELFF.

This clonotype was detected only a few times. V and J are TRBV5-6 and TRBJ2-5, with 9 bases identical to TRBD1. V shed 3 bases, J shed 5 bases, and the junction held 11 bases outside the gene matches. Germline-derived CDR1 and CDR2 are SGHDT and YYEEEE. The CDR3 has 16 amino acids. The CDR3 sequence is CASSSDRGGRFETQYF. Written as DNA, the CDR3 is TGTGCCAGCAGCTCTGACAGGGGGGGTCGGTTTGAGACCCAGTACTTC. Looking up the rest from reference TRBV5-6 and TRBJ2-5 gives the full variable domain: DAGVTQSPTHLIKTRGQQVTLRCSPKSGHDTVSWYQQALGQGPQFIFQYYEEEERQRGNFPDRFSGHQFPNYSSELNVNALLLGDSALYLCASSSDRGGRFETQYFGPGTRLLVL.

In this sample, this clonotype turned up a few times. The V gene is TRBV27, the J gene TRBJ1-2; unclear D gene. V was pared by 6 bases and J by 5 bases, with 19 bases between. Germline V CDR1 and CDR2: MNHEY, SMNVEV (reference sequence). The CDR3 loop spans 15 amino acids. CDR3 protein: CASRGMVGTFYGYTF. The CDR3 DNA is TGTGCCAGCAGGGGGATGGTCGGCACCTTTTATGGCTACACCTTC.

The chain uses TRBV7-2 and TRBJ1-1, with D perhaps TRBD1 (5 bases). The CDR3 sequence is 13 residues long. Germline CDR1 reads SGHTA; CDR2 reads FQGNSA. Trimming stripped 4 bases from V and 2 bases from J, with 8 bases between. CDR3 coding DNA: TGTGCCAGCAGCTGGGACTTCAACACTGAAGCTTTCTTT. The encoded protein is CASSWDFNTEAFF.

The chain recombines TRBV28 with TRBJ2-6; unclear D gene. The CDR3 sequence is 14 residues long. V was shortened by 4 bases and J by 5 bases, with 9 bases between the two germline ends. Germline V lookup: CDR1 MDHEN, CDR2 SYDVKM. CDR3 coding DNA: TGTGCCAGCAGTTCGACATCGTGGGCCAACGTCCTGACTTTC. This codes for CASSSTSWANVLTF.

The chain links TRBV29-1 to TRBJ2-1, with 7 nucleotides matching TRBD2. Germline CDR1 is SQVTM and CDR2 is ANQGSEA. CDR3 length equals 15 residues. J lost 4 bases, V lost 0 bases, and 6 bases had no gene match. CDR3 protein: CSVEDRAGLYNEQFF. The DNA of the CDR3 is TGCAGCGTTGAAGACCGAGCGGGACTGTACAATGAGCAGTTCTTC.

V usage is TRBV7-2 and J usage is TRBJ1-2; 8 bases map to TRBD1. V shed 4 bases and J 8 bases; nucleotides not matched to a gene: 9. Germline CDR1 and CDR2: SGHTA and FQGNSA. CDR3 size: 14 residues. Here the CDR3 reads CASSSRQGAGGYTF. The DNA of the CDR3 is TGTGCCAGCAGCTCACGCCAGGGGGCTGGGGGCTACACCTTC. Based on the CDR3 plus reference TRBV7-2 and TRBJ1-2, the full variable domain is GAGVSQSPSNKVTEKGKDVELRCDPISGHTALYWYRQSLGQGLEFLIYFQGNSAPDKSGLPSDRFSAERTGGSVSTLTIQRTQQEDSAVYLCASSSRQGAGGYTFGSGTRLTVV.

This clonotype was detected ten times or more. This sequence joins TRBV29-1 and TRBJ1-2; no definite D call. V was trimmed by 5 bases and J by 4 bases, leaving 14 bases between them. The germline CDR1 and CDR2 sequences are SQVTM and ANQGSEA. The CDR3 is 13 amino acids. CDR3 DNA sequence: TGCAGCGTTCCGAGGACGGATCTCTATGGCTACACCTTC. Its protein is CSVPRTDLYGYTF.

V is TRBV29-1 and J is TRBJ1-2, with 7 bases that match TRBD1. The V and J ends lost 6 bases and 6 bases, in that order; junction bases with no gene match: 16. Germline-derived CDR1 and CDR2 are SQVTM and ANQGSEA. The CDR3 loop spans 15 amino acids. CDR3 sequence (DNA): TGCAGCGTCGCTTCGGCCAGGGGGGGGCGGGATGGCTACACCTTC. Its protein is CSVASARGGRDGYTF.